The sequence of this T cell receptor beta chain was determined in a study of beta chain features in type 1 diabetes. Expressed TCRB transcripts got sequenced, as all isolated RNA was reverse transcribed. Data came from immunoSEQ multiplex PCR; TCRdb stores just in-frame clones and leaves some out. The sample shows 330,000 or so clones, roughly a fifth of them seen only once. This clone came up a few times. Its antigen is not identified. The study's findings and limits: Patients and controls would be equally affected if PCR favored shorter templates.

The receptor was derived from a woman under 30 in good health. The sample was naive CD4+ T cells from blood.

CDR3 in amino acids: CASSLGQGAAGYTF. DNA of the CDR3: TGTGCCAGCAGCTTAGGGCAGGGGGCAGCCGGCTACACCTTC. The chain joins TRBV13 to TRBJ1-2, with TRBD1 identical over 8 bases. The CDR3 is made up of 14 amino acids. V dropped 0 bases and J dropped 8; count of bases not matched to a gene: 5. Per germline, CDR1 PRHDT and CDR2 FYEKMQ (reference sequence).